This TCR beta chain was identified during a study of beta chain features in type 1 diabetes. Study results and caveats: Type 1 diabetes patients showed fewer insertions and more deletions at VDJ junctions.

Germline V gene lookup returns CDR1 SGHVS and CDR2 FNYEAQ. Trimming shortened V by 0 bases and J by 2 bases, and 12 bases separated the two germline ends. This CDR3 spans 16 amino acids. Every donor had blood drawn once into heparin, roughly 100 mL on average. Using CD45RO/CCR7/CD25/CD127/CD95/CD27, CD4+ naive, central memory, regulatory and stem cell-like memory cells were sorted. Populations obtained by sorting all exceeded 95% purity. As for this clone: The target antigen is unknown.

The entirety of the isolated RNA underwent reverse transcription, so expressed TCRB transcripts were sequenced. The method was immunoSEQ multiplex PCR; TCRdb's version includes in-frame clones alone and lacks a portion of them. The table shows around 500,000 clones, with roughly an eighth occurring only once. V and J are TRBV7-6 and TRBJ2-3, with unresolved D. The clonotype originates from a woman aged 18-29 years in good health. The sequenced sample was naive CD4+ T cells from blood. The CDR3 DNA reads as TGTGCCAGCAGCTTAGCGCGAGGTTCCTCCACAGATACGCAGTATTTT. This translates into CASSLARGSSTDTQYF.